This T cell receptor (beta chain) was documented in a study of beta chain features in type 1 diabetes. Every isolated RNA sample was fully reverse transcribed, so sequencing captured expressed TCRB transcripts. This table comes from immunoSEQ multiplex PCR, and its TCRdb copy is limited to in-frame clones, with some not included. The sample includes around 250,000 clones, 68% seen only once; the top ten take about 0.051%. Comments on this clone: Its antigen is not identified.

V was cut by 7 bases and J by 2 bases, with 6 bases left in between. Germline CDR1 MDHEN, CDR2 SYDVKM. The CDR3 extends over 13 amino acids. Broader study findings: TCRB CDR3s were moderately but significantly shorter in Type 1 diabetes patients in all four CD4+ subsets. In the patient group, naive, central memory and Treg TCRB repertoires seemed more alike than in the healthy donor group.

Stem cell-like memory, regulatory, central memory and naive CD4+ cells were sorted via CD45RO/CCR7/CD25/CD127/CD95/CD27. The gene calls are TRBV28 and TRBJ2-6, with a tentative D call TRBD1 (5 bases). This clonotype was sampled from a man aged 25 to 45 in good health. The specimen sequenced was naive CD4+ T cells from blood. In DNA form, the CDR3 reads TGTGCCAGCACCAGGGCTGGGGCCAACGTCCTGACTTTC. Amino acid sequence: CASTRAGANVLTF.